Sequencing of this T cell receptor beta chain was carried out in a study of blood T cell repertoires in COVID-19 (dated by TCRdb to 2018 to 2021). The study in broad terms: Samples from collaborators originated in the United States, Italy and Spain and spanned both the acute and convalescent phases of COVID-19. The prospective study material was composed of cDNA or gDNA derived from T cells, B-cell-depleted T cells, or PBMCs. The repertoires were released in a freely available public database meant as a resource for research on the immune response to SARS-CoV-2. A de-identified subject ID, COVID-19 status, age in years and sex were almost always included in the sample metadata. Subjects who had been exposed to COVID-19, were actively infected with it, or had recovered from it provided the deeply sampled blood TCRbeta repertoires that made up the dataset. Samples came from the ongoing ImmuneRACE study (first 160 participants) plus 1,254 subjects from 6 global collaborators. Where available, HLA class I and class II types were taken from metadata supplied by the sample provider and were not determined by assay-based typing.

One collaborating source in Seattle enrolled patients while the patients were actively infected and followed the patients over time throughout the course of disease. Collaborating institutions collected whole blood in K2EDTA tubes following their own protocols. For TCRbeta analysis, collaborator samples were shipped as frozen whole blood, as isolated PBMCs, or as DNA extracted from either sample type. The immunoSEQ Assay, a bias-controlled multiplex PCR, was used to amplify TCRbeta CDR3 regions from genomic DNA. Under the source paper's analysis protocol: The number of nucleated cells in each sample was estimated by amplification of reference gene primers within the assay. To quantify the absolute abundance of each unique TCRbeta CDR3 rearrangement, sequence reads were collapsed and filtered. For each sample, productive Simpson clonality was calculated by taking the square root of Simpson's diversity index across productive rearrangements. In TCRdb, the immuneACCESS table is reduced to in-frame sequences with V and J assigned. These tables do not hold every clone; where another copy was compared, an unresolved V gene accounts for under half, and the others remain unexplained. V, J and clone size reflect that table, while D and trimming were determined from the DNA. The sample table contains 250,000 to 350,000 clones; only one count was recorded for around nine tenths of them. The top ten constitute about an eighth of the sample.

Here is what the overall study found, with its caveats: The quantity of clinical and demographic metadata differed by source and by participant and was supplied without curation.

In the case of this clone: Its antigen is still unknown. Base qualities are missing; no much larger clone stands one base away.

The sequenced sample consisted of peripheral blood. The TCR originated in an older woman with COVID-19, enrolled during active disease.

The nucleotide sequence reads TGTGCCAGCAGCCCGATGGGACAGCCTTATGGCTACACCTTC. It is translated as CASSPMGQPYGYTF. The sequence is built from TRBV7-6 and TRBJ1-2; TRBD1 lines up with 7 middle nucleotides. The cysteine opens and the phenylalanine closes a CDR3 of 14 amino acids. Only the CDR3 portion is preserved as DNA: 42 bases, with reading frame beginning at the first base. V lost 5 bases and J lost 5 bases, and the count of bases not matched to a germline gene is 8. CDR1 and CDR2 were assigned from the germline V gene as SGHVS and FNYEAQ.